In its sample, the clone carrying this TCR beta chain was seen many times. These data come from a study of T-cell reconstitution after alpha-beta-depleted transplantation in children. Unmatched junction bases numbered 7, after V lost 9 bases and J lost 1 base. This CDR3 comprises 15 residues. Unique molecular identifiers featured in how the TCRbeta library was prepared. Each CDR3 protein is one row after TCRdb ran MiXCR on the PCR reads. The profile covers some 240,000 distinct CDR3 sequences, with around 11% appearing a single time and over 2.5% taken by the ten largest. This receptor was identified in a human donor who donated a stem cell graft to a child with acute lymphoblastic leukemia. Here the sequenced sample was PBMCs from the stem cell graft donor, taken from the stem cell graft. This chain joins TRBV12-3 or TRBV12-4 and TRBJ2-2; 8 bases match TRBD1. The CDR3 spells CASIRDRGNTGELFF. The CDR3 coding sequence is TGTGCCAGTATTAGAGACAGGGGGAACACCGGGGAGCTGTTTTTT.